The clone carrying this T cell receptor (beta chain) was counted a few times. V was clipped by 5 bases and J by 0 bases, with 14 bases between them. Germline CDR1 is LGHDT and CDR2 is YNNKEL (reference sequence). The CDR3 covers 16 residues. The sample comes from a study of blood T cells in healthy people across ages. A second PCR of 7 to 11 cycles used a sample-barcoded 5' primer and a J-beta primer mix. A template-switch adaptor that had 12 random nucleotides put a tag on each cDNA molecule. TCRdb re-called the 5' RACE reads with MiXCR, one entry per CDR3 protein. The sample holds some 290,000 distinct CDR3 sequences, less than 30% seen once.

The chain is built from TRBV3-1 and TRBJ1-3; D gene unclear. Input material: blood. This sequence was found in a woman aged 70-85 years in good health. The CDR3 nucleotides read TGTGCCAGCAGCTCCCGAAGGCGGGACTCTGGAAACACCATATATTTT. Protein product: CASSSRRRDSGNTIYF. Filled out from reference TRBV3-1 and TRBJ1-3, the complete variable domain reads DTAVSQTPKYLVTQMGNDKSIKCEQNLGHDTMYWYKQDSKKFLKIMFSYNNKELIINETVPNRFSPKSPDKAHLNLHINSLELGDSAVYFCASSSRRRDSGNTIYFGEGSWLTVV.